Shown below are 26 T cell receptor beta chains from a single sample sequenced in a study of blood T cell repertoires in COVID-19. Profiling relied on immunoSEQ multiplex PCR, and the TCRdb table lists in-frame clones only, not all of them. This sample has some 260,000 clones, with about nine tenths found just once. The sample taken for sequencing was PBMCs or T cells enriched from blood (not recorded which). All receptors derive from a middle-aged man who had recovered from COVID-19.

In regard to this clone: One junction end disagrees with the germline gene, perhaps due to a read error. The chain recombines TRBV28 with TRBJ2-1, with TRBD2 matching 10 bases. Germline V gene lookup returns CDR1 MDHEN and CDR2 SYDVKM. The CDR3 has 17 amino acids. CDR3 in DNA: TGTGCCAGCAGTTTCTTTCCTCCTAGCGGGAGCTACGATGAGCAGTTCTTC. Translation gives CASSFFPPSGSYDEQFF.

The J gene is TRBJ2-7, the V gene TRBV4-1; D remains ambiguous. V lost 0 bases, J lost 4 bases, and 13 bases lay in between. CDR1 MGHRA and CDR2 YSYEKL come from the germline V gene. This CDR3 contains 15 residues. DNA for the CDR3: TGCGCCAGCAGCCAAGAAGCAGAGTTCGGGTACGAGCAGTACTTC. Translated: CASSQEAEFGYEQYF.

This clone was picked up one time. The V call is TRBV6-1, the J call TRBJ1-3; the D gene is possibly TRBD1 (6 bases). V was trimmed by 2 bases and J by 2 bases, leaving 16 bases between them. The CDR3 loop spans 17 amino acids. Germline V gene sequence: CDR1 MNHNS, CDR2 SASEGT. The CDR3 region has the DNA TGTGCCAGCAGTGAACAGAATTTCAGGGGCACTGGAAACACCATATATTTT. Amino acids: CASSEQNFRGTGNTIYF.

In this sample, this clone turned up once. V is TRBV10-3 and J is TRBJ2-2; 16 bases fit TRBD2. Germline V CDR1 and CDR2: ENHRY, SYGVKD. The CDR3 runs to 16 residues. The trim removed 11 bases at V and 4 bases at J, leaving 7 bases unmatched. CDR3 DNA: TGTGCCGCCGGGGGACTAGCGGGAGGGCGCACCGGGGAGCTGTTTTTT. Translation: CAAGGLAGGRTGELFF.

This chain connects TRBV7-6 to TRBJ2-7; TRBD1 matches at 9 bases. The CDR3 contains 14 residues. The ends lost 1 base at V and 7 bases at J; junction bases unmatched: 5. CDR1 is SGHVS, CDR2 FNYEAQ, per germline. The CDR3 coding sequence is TGTGCCAGCAGCTTAGAAGTGACAGGGGGGGAGCAGTACTTC. This encodes CASSLEVTGGEQYF.

The CDR3 region is CASSPTSSYNEQFF. DNA of the CDR3: TGCGCCAGCAGCCCGACTAGTAGTTACAATGAGCAGTTCTTC. The chain recombines TRBV5-1 with TRBJ2-1; a possible D gene is TRBD2 (6 bases). Germline CDR1 reads SGHRS; CDR2 reads YFSETQ. The CDR3 runs to 14 residues. Trimming took 4 bases from V and 4 from J, leaving 12 bases between them.

This clone has only one observation. This chain links TRBV28 with TRBJ2-7; 9 nucleotides agree with TRBD1. There are 14 residues in the CDR3. The J segment lost 2 bases and the V segment lost 3 bases, leaving 2 bases of the junction unmatched. Germline CDR1 and CDR2: MDHEN and SYDVKM. CDR3 in amino acids: CASSLRTGAYEQYF. The CDR3 region has the DNA TGTGCCAGCAGTTTGAGGACAGGGGCCTACGAGCAGTACTTC.

The rearrangement links TRBV5-4 to TRBJ2-1; D might be TRBD2 (6 bases). The CDR3 is made up of 16 amino acids. Germline V CDR1 and CDR2: SGHNT, YYREEE (reference sequence). Trimming cost V 6 bases and J 1 base, with 17 bases left between them. The CDR3 loop is CASTRGAGLSYNEQFF. The CDR3 coding sequence is TGTGCCAGCACCCGCGGGGCGGGGCTTTCCTACAATGAGCAGTTCTTC.

The chain has TRBV28 and TRBJ2-3; TRBD2 matches at 8 bases. The CDR3 extends over 15 amino acids. Germline V lookup: CDR1 MDHEN, CDR2 SYDVKM. The J segment lost 6 bases and the V segment lost 1 base, leaving 6 bases of the junction unmatched. The DNA for the CDR3 is TGTGCCAGCAGTTTATCCGGGAGGGCCTGGGATACGCAGTATTTT. It codes for CASSLSGRAWDTQYF.

The CDR3 DNA is TGTGCCAGCAGTGGGACAGGGGTCAATCAGCCCCAGCATTTT. Translated, it gives CASSGTGVNQPQHF. V is TRBV2 and J is TRBJ1-5; 9 bases are a match to TRBD1. V gave up 4 bases and J gave up 3 bases; unmatched junction bases: 1. This CDR3 is 14 amino acids long. In germline, CDR1 is SNHLY, CDR2 FYNNEI. The full variable domain, with the rest looked up from reference TRBV2 and TRBJ1-5, is EPEVTQTPSHQVTQMGQEVILRCVPISNHLYFYWYRQILGQKVEFLVSFYNNEISEKSEIFDDQFSVERPDGSNFTLKIRSTKLEDSAMYFCASSGTGVNQPQHFGDGTRLSIL.

The rearrangement uses TRBV18 and TRBJ2-7, with 10 bases matching TRBD1. Germline V lookup: CDR1 KGHSH, CDR2 LQKENI. The CDR3 is made up of 15 amino acids. The J segment lost 4 bases and the V segment lost 4 bases, leaving 7 bases of the junction unmatched. As DNA, the CDR3 is TGTGCCAGCTCACTCCGGGACAGGGGACTTTACGAGCAGTACTTC. As protein: CASSLRDRGLYEQYF.

The chain joins TRBV9 to TRBJ2-4; 11 nucleotides match TRBD2. The CDR3 consists of 19 residues. Looked up from germline, CDR1 is SGDLS and CDR2 is YYNGEE. V dropped 2 bases and J dropped 2; count of bases not matched to a gene: 12. The CDR3 is CASSVGSGTSGVTKNIQYF. In DNA form, the CDR3 reads TGTGCCAGCAGCGTTGGGTCCGGGACTAGCGGCGTGACCAAAAACATTCAGTACTTC.

The chain recombines TRBV28 with TRBJ2-5, with 8 bases fitting TRBD1. The germline CDR1 and CDR2 sequences are MDHEN and SYDVKM. With 6 bases clipped from V and 3 bases from J, the junction kept 6 bases outside the gene matches. The CDR3 sequence is 14 residues long. DNA for the CDR3: TGTGCCAGCAGGGGTACAGGGGGGAAAGAGACCCAGTACTTC. Translation: CASRGTGGKETQYF.

The rearrangement links TRBV18 to TRBJ2-2; 8 bases align to TRBD1. CDR1 KGHSH and CDR2 LQKENI come from the germline V gene. V was clipped by 2 bases and J by 7 bases; unmatched bases: 6. The CDR3 has 15 residues. CDR3 in amino acids: CASSPSDRGDGELFF. For the CDR3, the DNA is TGTGCCAGCTCACCATCAGACAGGGGAGACGGGGAGCTGTTTTTT.

This chain links TRBV14 with TRBJ1-1, with no clear D. Trimming stripped 2 bases from V and 8 bases from J, with 12 bases between. Germline V gene data show CDR1 as SGHDN and CDR2 as FVKESK. The CDR3 runs to 13 residues. The CDR3 DNA sequence: TGTGCCAGCAGCCAACTGGGGTGGAGGGAAGCTTTCTTT. This gives the protein CASSQLGWREAFF.

The chain links TRBV9 to TRBJ2-2, with TRBD1 identical over 8 bases. CDR3 length: 16 amino acids. Germline V gene data show CDR1 as SGDLS and CDR2 as YYNGEE. The junction had 9 bases not matched to a gene; V was cut back by 4 bases and J by 4 bases. The CDR3 bases are TGTGCCAGCAGCTCCCGGACAGGGTTGACCACCGGGGAGCTGTTTTTT. Translation gives CASSSRTGLTTGELFF.

The chain links TRBV6-5 to TRBJ2-3; 9 bases line up with TRBD1. The V segment lost 6 bases and the J segment 0 bases; nucleotides outside the gene matches: 4. The CDR3 totals 15 residues. Germline-derived CDR1 and CDR2 are MNHEY and SVGAGI. The CDR3 coding sequence is TGTGCCAGCAGCATCGGGACAGGGAGCACAGATACGCAGTATTTT. Translation gives CASSIGTGSTDTQYF.

This sequence joins TRBV11-2 and TRBJ1-1; TRBD1 might be the D (6 bases). CDR3 size: 15 residues. The V gene's germline CDR1 is SGHAT and CDR2 FQNNGV. V dropped 7 bases and J dropped 2 bases, with 17 bases sitting between them. CDR3 sequence reads: CASIAPGTFNTEAFF. CDR3 in DNA: TGTGCCAGCATCGCCCCAGGGACATTTAACACTGAAGCTTTCTTT.

The chain links TRBV25-1 to TRBJ2-5; TRBD2 aligns across 9 bases. After removal of 4 bases from V and 2 bases from J, the junction contained 5 bases not matched to a gene. The CDR3 length is 15 residues. From germline, CDR1 is MGHDK and CDR2 SYGVNS. The CDR3 reads CASSGYSGGQETQYF. The CDR3, as DNA: TGTGCCAGCAGTGGGTATAGCGGGGGACAAGAGACCCAGTACTTC.

The chain carries TRBV30 and TRBJ2-7, with TRBD2 matching over 12 bases. This CDR3 comprises 16 residues. CDR1 GTSNPN and CDR2 SVGIG come from the germline V gene (reference sequence). The trim removed 3 bases at V and 1 base at J, leaving 7 bases unmatched. CDR3: CAWRGTSGRKSYEQYF. Here the CDR3 DNA reads TGTGCCTGGAGGGGAACTAGCGGGAGGAAGTCCTACGAGCAGTACTTC.

Only one count was recorded for this clone. J is TRBJ2-2 and V is TRBV6-5; D gene uncertain. Germline V lookup: CDR1 MNHEY, CDR2 SVGAGI. The V gene lost 11 bases and the J gene lost 4 bases, with 14 bases spanning the gap. The CDR3 has 13 amino acids. CDR3 in DNA: TGTGCCGCTTCGGAGCCTGGCACCGGGGAGCTGTTTTTT. Residues: CAASEPGTGELFF.

The chain employs TRBV5-1 and TRBJ2-7, with D maybe TRBD2 (5 bases). From germline, CDR1 is SGHRS and CDR2 YFSETQ. V gave up 1 base and J gave up 2 bases, with 13 bases separating them. CDR3 length equals 15 residues. The CDR3 loop is CASSLPMGETYEQYF. The CDR3 DNA sequence: TGCGCCAGCAGCTTGCCGATGGGAGAGACCTACGAGCAGTACTTC.

Turning to this clone: The junction shows a germline mismatch at one end, possibly a read error. The chain couples TRBV28 to TRBJ2-6; 10 bases match TRBD2. Germline assignment: CDR1 MDHEN and CDR2 SYDVKM. The CDR3 is 20 amino acids. The chain's CDR3 is CASRFFSGRGVSSGANVLTF. CDR3 sequence (DNA): TGTGCCAGCCGTTTTTTCAGCGGGAGGGGGGTCAGCTCTGGGGCCAACGTCCTGACTTTC.

The chain couples TRBV20-1 to TRBJ2-3; 8 bases are shared with TRBD2. Germline-derived CDR1 and CDR2 are DFQATT and SNEGSKA (reference sequence). V trimming: 3 bases; J trimming: 2 bases; junction bases outside the gene matches: 4. This CDR3 contains 14 residues. Written as DNA, the CDR3 is TGCAGTGCTAGTGACGGGGGGGTCACAGATACGCAGTATTTT. This encodes CSASDGGVTDTQYF.

The chain has TRBV11-3 and TRBJ1-5; D unclear. V lost 5 bases and J 9 bases, leaving 5 bases between the germline ends. Germline V CDR1 and CDR2: SGHNT, YENEEA. This CDR3 contains 10 residues. This CDR3 is CASSPWPQHF. The CDR3 nucleotides read TGTGCCAGCAGCCCATGGCCCCAGCATTTT.

The V call is TRBV10-3, the J call TRBJ1-2; 9 bases are a match to TRBD1. The CDR3 consists of 14 residues. V shed 5 bases, J shed 0 bases, and the junction held 1 base outside the gene matches. Germline CDR1 reads ENHRY; CDR2 reads SYGVKD. Written as DNA, the CDR3 is TGTGCCATCAGTCGGGACAGGGCTAACTATGGCTACACCTTC. This gives the protein CAISRDRANYGYTF.